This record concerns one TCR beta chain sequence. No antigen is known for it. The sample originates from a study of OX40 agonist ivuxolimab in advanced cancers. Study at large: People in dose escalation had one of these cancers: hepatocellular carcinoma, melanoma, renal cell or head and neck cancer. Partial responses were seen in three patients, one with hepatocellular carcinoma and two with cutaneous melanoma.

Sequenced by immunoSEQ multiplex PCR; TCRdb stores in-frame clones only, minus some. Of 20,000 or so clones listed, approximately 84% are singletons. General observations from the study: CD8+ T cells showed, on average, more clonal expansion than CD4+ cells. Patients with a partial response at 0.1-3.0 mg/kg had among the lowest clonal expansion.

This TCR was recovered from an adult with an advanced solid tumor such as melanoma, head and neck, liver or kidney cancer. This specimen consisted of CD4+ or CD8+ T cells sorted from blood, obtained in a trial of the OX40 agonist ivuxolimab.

The CDR3, as DNA: TGTGCCAGCAGTTTTGGACTCGCCGAGCAGTACTTC. Translation: CASSFGLAEQYF. The V gene is TRBV28, the J gene TRBJ2-7; weak D call: TRBD2 (5 bases). The V gene lost 3 bases and the J gene lost 6 bases, with 9 bases spanning the gap. The CDR3 consists of 12 residues. In germline, CDR1 is MDHEN, CDR2 SYDVKM.